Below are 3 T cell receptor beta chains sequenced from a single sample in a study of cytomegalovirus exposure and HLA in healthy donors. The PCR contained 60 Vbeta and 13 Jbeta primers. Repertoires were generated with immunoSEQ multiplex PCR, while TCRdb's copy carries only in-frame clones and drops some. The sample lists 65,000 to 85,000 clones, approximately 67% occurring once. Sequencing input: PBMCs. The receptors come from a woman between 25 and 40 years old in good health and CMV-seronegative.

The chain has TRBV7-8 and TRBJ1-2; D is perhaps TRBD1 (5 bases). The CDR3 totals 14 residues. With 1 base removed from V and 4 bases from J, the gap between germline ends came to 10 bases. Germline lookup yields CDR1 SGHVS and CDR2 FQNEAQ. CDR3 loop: CASSLEWGIYGYTF. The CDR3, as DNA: TGTGCCAGCAGCTTAGAATGGGGCATCTATGGCTACACCTTC.

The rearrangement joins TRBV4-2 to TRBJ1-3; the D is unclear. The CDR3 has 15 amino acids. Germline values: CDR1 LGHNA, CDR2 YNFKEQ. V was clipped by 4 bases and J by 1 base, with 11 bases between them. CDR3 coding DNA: TGTGCCAGCAGCCCCCGGGGAGGGTCTGGAAACACCATATATTTT. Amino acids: CASSPRGGSGNTIYF.

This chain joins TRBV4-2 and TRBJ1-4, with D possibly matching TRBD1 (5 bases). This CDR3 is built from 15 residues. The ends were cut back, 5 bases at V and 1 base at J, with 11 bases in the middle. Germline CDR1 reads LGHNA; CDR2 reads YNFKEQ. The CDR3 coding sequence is TGTGCCAGCAGCTTGGGGCAGGGAACTAATGAAAAACTGTTTTTT. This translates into CASSLGQGTNEKLFF.